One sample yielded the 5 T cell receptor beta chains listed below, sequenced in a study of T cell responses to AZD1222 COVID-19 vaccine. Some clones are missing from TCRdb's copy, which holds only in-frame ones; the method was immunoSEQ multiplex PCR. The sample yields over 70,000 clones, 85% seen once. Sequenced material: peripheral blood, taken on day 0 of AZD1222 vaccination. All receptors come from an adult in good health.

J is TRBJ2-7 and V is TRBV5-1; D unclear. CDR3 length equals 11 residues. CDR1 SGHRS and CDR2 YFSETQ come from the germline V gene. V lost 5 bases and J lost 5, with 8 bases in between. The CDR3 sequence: CASRKGNEQYF. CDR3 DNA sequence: TGCGCCAGCAGGAAAGGGAACGAGCAGTACTTC.

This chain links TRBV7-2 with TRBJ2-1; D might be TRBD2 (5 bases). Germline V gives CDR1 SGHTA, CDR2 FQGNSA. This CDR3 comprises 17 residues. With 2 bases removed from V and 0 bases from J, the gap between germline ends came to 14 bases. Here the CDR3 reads CASSLPIGVGSYNEQFF. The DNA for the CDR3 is TGTGCCAGCAGCTTACCAATCGGGGTCGGCTCCTACAATGAGCAGTTCTTC.

The CDR3 sequence is CASSRDRADGYTF. CDR3 in DNA: TGTGCCAGCAGCAGGGACAGGGCCGATGGCTACACCTTC. The rearrangement links TRBV5-4 to TRBJ1-2, with 9 bases lining up with TRBD1. Germline CDR1 SGHNT, CDR2 YYREEE (reference sequence). The CDR3 is 13 amino acids. V trimming: 4 bases; J trimming: 6 bases; junction bases outside the gene matches: 4.

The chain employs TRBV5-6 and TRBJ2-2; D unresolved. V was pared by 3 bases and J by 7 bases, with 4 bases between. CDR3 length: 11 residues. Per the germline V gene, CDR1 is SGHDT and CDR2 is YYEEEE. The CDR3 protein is CASSYSGELFF. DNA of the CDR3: TGTGCCAGCAGCTACAGCGGGGAGCTGTTTTTT.

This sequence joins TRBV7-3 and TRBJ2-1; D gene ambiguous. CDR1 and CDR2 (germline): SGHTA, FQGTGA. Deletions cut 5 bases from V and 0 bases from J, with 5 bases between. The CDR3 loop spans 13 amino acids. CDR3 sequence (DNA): TGTGCCAGCAGCCTGAGCTCCTACAATGAGCAGTTCTTC. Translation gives CASSLSSYNEQFF.